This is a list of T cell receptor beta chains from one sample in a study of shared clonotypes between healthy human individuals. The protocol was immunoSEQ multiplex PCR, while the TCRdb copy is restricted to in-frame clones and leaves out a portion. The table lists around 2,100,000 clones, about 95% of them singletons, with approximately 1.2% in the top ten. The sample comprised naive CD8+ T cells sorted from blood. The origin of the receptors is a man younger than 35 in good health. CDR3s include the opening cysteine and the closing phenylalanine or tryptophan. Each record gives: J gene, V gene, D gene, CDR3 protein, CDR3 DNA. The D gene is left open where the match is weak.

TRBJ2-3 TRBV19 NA CASSILSGDTQYF TGTGCCAGTAGTATACTATCGGGGGATACGCAGTATTTT
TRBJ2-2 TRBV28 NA CASSGTGELFF TGTGCCAGCAGTGGCACCGGGGAGCTGTTTTTT
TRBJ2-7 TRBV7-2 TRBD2 CASSLNVAGVYEQYF TGTGCCAGCAGCTTAAATGTAGCGGGGGTTTACGAGCAGTACTTC
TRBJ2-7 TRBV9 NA CASSVGSFYEQYF TGTGCCAGCAGCGTAGGTAGTTTCTACGAGCAGTACTTC
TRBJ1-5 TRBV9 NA CASSPAQGSNQPQHF TGTGCCAGCAGCCCGGCCCAGGGGAGCAATCAGCCCCAGCATTTT
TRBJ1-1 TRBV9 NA CASSVVADTEAFF TGTGCCAGCAGCGTAGTAGCAGACACTGAAGCTTTCTTT
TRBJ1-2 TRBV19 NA CASSIDLWGNYGYTF TGTGCCAGTAGTATAGATCTTTGGGGAAACTATGGCTACACCTTC
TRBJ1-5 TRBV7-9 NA CASSSGFSNQPQHF TGTGCCAGCAGCTCAGGGTTTAGCAATCAGCCCCAGCATTTT
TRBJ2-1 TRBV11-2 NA CASSPGFSSYNEQFF TGTGCCAGCAGCCCAGGGTTCAGCTCCTACAATGAGCAGTTCTTC
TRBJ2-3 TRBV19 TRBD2 CASSTRASGSTDTQYF TGTGCCAGTAGTACCCGGGCTAGCGGGAGCACAGATACGCAGTATTTT
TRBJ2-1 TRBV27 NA CASSSQLTGRSYNEQFF TGTGCCAGCAGTTCCCAACTAACGGGGAGGTCCTACAATGAGCAGTTCTTC